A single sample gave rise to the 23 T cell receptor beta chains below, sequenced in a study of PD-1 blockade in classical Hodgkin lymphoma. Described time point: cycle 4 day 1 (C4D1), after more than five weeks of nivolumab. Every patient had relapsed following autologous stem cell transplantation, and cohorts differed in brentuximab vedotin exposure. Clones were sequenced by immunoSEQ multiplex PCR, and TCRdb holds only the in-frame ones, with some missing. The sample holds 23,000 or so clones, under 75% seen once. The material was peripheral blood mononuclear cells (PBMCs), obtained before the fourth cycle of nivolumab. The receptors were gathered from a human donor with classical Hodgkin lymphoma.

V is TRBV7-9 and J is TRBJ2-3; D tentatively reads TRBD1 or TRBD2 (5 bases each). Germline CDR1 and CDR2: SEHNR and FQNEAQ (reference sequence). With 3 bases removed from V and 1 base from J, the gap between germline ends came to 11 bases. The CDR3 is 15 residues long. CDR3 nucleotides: TGTGCCAGCAGCTTTTCGGTGGGGGGCACAGATACGCAGTATTTT. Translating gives CASSFSVGGTDTQYF. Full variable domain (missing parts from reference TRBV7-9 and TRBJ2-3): DTGVSQNPRHKITKRGQNVTFRCDPISEHNRLYWYRQTLGQGPEFLTYFQNEAQLEKSRLLSDRFSAERPKGSFSTLEIQRTEQGDSAMYLCASSFSVGGTDTQYFGPGTRLTVL.

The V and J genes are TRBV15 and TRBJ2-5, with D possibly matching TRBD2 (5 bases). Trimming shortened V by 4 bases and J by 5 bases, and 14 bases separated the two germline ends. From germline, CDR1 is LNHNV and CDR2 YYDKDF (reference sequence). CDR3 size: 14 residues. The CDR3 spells CATSIPSSKETQYF. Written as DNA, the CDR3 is TGTGCCACCAGCATTCCTTCTAGCAAGGAGACCCAGTACTTC. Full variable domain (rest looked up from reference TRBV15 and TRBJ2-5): DAMVIQNPRYQVTQFGKPVTLSCSQTLNHNVMYWYQQKSSQAPKLLFHYYDKDFNNEADTPDNFQSRRPNTSFCFLDIRSPGLGDTAMYLCATSIPSSKETQYFGPGTRLLVL.

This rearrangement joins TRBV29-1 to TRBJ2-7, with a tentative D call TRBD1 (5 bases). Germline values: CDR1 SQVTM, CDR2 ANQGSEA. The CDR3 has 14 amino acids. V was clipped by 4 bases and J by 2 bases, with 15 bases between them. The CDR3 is CSVVRTLTTYEQYF. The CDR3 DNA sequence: TGCAGCGTTGTAAGGACACTTACGACCTACGAGCAGTACTTC.

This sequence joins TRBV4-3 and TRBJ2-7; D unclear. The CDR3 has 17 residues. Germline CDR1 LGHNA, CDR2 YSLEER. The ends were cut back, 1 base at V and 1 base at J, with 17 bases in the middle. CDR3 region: CASSQGLSEASSYEQYF. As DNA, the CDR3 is TGCGCCAGCAGCCAAGGTCTGTCGGAAGCGTCTTCCTACGAGCAGTACTTC.

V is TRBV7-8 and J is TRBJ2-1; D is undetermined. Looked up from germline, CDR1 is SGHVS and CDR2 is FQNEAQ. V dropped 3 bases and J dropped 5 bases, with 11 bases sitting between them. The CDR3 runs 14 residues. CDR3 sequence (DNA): TGTGCCAGCAGCTTGGGCCGAGTAGACAATGAGCAGTTCTTC. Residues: CASSLGRVDNEQFF.

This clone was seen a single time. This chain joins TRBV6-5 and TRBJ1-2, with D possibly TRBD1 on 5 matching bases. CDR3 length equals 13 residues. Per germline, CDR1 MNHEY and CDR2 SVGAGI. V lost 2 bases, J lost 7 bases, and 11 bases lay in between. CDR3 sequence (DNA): TGTGCCAGCAGTTACGAGGGGCTAGGTGGCTACACCTTC. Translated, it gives CASSYEGLGGYTF.

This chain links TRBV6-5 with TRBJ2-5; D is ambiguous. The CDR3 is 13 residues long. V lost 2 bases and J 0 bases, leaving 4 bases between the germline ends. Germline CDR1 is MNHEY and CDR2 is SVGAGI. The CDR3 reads CASSYNDQETQYF. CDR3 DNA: TGTGCCAGCAGTTACAACGACCAAGAGACCCAGTACTTC.

Here the CDR3 DNA reads TGTGCCAGCAGTTATCATCTAGCGGGGGGAGAGACCCAGTACTTC. Translating it yields CASSYHLAGGETQYF. The chain joins TRBV27 to TRBJ2-5; 11 bases fit TRBD2. Germline CDR1 MNHEY, CDR2 SMNVEV (reference sequence). The CDR3 has 15 residues. The trim removed 4 bases at V and 4 bases at J, leaving 5 bases unmatched.

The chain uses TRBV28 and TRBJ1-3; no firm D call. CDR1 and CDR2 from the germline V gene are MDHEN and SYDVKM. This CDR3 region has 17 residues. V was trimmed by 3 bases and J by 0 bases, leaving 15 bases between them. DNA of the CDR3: TGTGCCAGCAGTTTTCCCCTCCAATCCTACTCTGGAAACACCATATATTTT. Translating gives CASSFPLQSYSGNTIYF.

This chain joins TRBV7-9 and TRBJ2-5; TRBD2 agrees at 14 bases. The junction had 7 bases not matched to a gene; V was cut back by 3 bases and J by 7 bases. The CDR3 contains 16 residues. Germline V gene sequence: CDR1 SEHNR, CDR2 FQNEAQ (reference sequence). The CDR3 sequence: CASSFRLAGGHGTQYF. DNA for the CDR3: TGTGCCAGCAGCTTCAGACTAGCGGGGGGGCATGGGACCCAGTACTTC.

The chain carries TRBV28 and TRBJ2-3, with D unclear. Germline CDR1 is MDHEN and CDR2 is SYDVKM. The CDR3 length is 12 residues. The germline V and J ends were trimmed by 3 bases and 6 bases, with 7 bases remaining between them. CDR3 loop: CASSFVWDTQYF. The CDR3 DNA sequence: TGTGCCAGCAGTTTCGTATGGGATACGCAGTATTTT.

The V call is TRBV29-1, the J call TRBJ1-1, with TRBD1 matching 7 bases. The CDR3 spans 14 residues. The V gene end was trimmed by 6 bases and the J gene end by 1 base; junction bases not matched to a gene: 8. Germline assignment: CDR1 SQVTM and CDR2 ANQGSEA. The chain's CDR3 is CSVGPGQQNTEAFF. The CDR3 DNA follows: TGCAGCGTCGGACCGGGACAGCAGAACACTGAAGCTTTCTTT.

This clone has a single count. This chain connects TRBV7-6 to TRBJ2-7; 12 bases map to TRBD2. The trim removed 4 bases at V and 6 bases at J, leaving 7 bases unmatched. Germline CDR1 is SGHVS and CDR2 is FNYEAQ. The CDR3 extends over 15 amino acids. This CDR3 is CASSSSSGGAAEQYF. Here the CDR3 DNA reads TGTGCCAGCAGCTCCTCTAGCGGGGGGGCCGCCGAGCAGTACTTC.

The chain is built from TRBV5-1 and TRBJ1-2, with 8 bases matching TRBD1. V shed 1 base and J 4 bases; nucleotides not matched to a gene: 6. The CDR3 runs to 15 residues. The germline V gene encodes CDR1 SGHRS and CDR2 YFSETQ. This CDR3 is CASSLLPGQGYGYTF. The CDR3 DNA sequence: TGCGCCAGCAGCTTGCTCCCTGGACAGGGCTATGGCTACACCTTC.

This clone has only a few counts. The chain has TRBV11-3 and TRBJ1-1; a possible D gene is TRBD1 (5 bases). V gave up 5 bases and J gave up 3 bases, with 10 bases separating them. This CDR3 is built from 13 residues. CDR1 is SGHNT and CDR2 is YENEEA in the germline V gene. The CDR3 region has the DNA TGTGCCAGCAGCCGGGGCGGGCACACTGAAGCTTTCTTT. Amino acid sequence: CASSRGGHTEAFF. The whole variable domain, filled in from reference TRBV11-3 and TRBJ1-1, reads EAGVVQSPRYKIIEKKQPVAFWCNPISGHNTLYWYLQNLGQGPELLIRYENEEAVDDSQLPKDRFSAERLKGVDSTLKIQPAELGDSAVYLCASSRGGHTEAFFGQGTRLTVV.

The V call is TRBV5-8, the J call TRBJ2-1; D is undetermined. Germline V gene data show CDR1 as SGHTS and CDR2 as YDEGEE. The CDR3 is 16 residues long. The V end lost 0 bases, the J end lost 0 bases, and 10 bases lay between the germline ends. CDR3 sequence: CASSLDQLSSYNEQFF. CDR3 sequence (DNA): TGTGCCAGCAGCTTGGACCAGCTCAGCTCCTACAATGAGCAGTTCTTC.

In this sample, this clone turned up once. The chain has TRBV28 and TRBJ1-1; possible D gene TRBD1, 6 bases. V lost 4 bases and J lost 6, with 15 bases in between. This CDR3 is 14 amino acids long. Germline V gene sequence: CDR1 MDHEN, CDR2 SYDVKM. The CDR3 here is CASSYFGEGAEAFF. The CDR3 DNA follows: TGTGCCAGCAGTTACTTCGGGGAGGGGGCTGAAGCTTTCTTT.

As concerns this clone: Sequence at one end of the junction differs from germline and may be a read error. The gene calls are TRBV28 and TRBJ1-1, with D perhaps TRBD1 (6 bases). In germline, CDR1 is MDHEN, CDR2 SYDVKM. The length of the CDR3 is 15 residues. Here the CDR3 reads CASSPPGAKNAEAFF. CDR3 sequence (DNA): TGTGCCAGCAGTCCACCGGGGGCAAAGAACGCTGAAGCTTTCTTT.

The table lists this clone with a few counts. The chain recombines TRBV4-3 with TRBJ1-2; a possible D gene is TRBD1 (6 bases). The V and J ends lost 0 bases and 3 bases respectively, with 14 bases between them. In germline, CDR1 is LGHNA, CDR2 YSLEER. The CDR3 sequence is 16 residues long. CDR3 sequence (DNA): TGCGCCAGCAGCCAAGATTACGGCGGGACATACTATGGCTACACCTTC. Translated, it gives CASSQDYGGTYYGYTF.

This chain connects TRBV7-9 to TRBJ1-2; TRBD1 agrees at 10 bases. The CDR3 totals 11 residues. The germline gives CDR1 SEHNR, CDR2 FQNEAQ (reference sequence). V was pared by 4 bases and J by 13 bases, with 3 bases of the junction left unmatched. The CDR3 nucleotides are TGTGCCAGCAGCTCGGGACAGGGGACCACCTTC. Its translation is CASSSGQGTTF.

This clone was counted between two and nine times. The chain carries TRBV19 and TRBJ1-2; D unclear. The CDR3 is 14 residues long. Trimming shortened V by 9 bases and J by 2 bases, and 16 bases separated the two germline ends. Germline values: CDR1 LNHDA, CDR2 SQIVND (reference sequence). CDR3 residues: CASTSDARNYGYTF. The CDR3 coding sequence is TGTGCCAGCACCTCTGACGCCAGGAACTATGGCTACACCTTC.

Written as DNA, the CDR3 is TGCGCCAGCAGCCAGAATAGGGGCAATGAGCAGTTCTTC. Its translation is CASSQNRGNEQFF. The V call is TRBV4-3, the J call TRBJ2-1, with TRBD1 as a possible D gene (5 bases). CDR1 LGHNA and CDR2 YSLEER come from the germline V gene. The CDR3 is 13 residues long. Trimming stripped 3 bases from V and 6 bases from J, with 9 bases between.

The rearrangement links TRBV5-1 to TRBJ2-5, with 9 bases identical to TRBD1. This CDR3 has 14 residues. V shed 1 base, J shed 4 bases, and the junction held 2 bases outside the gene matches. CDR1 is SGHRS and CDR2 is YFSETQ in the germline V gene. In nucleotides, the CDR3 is TGCGCCAGCAGCTTGTGGGGACAGGGAGAGACCCAGTACTTC. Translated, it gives CASSLWGQGETQYF.